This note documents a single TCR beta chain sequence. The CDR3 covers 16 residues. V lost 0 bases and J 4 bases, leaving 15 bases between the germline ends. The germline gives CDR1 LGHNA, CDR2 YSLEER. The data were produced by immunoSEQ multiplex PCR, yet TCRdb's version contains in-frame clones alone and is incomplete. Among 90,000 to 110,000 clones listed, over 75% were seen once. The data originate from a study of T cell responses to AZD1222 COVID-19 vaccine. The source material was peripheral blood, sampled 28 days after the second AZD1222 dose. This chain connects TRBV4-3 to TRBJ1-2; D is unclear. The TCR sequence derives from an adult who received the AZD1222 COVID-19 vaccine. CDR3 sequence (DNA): TGCGCCAGCAGCCAAGATTTACACGAGTTTAGCTATGGCTACACCTTC. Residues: CASSQDLHEFSYGYTF.